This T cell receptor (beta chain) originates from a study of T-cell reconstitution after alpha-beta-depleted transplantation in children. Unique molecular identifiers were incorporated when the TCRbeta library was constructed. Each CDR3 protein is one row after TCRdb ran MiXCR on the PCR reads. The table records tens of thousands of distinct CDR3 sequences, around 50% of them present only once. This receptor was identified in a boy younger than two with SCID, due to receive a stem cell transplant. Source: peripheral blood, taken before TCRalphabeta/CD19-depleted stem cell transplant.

The CDR3 here is CASSVATNNEQFF. The DNA for the CDR3 is TGTGCCAGCAGCGTAGCTACTAACAATGAGCAGTTCTTC. The genes are TRBV9 and TRBJ2-1, with unresolved D. V lost 0 bases and J 5 bases, leaving 6 bases between the germline ends. Germline assignment: CDR1 SGDLS and CDR2 YYNGEE. This CDR3 comprises 13 residues.